Each of the 21 T cell receptor beta chains below was sequenced from the same sample in a study of CD8 T cells in ankylosing spondylitis. TCRdb analysed the 5' RACE reads with MiXCR anew, one entry per CDR3 protein. The profile shows approximately 240,000 distinct CDR3 sequences, more than 20% of them singletons. The material sequenced was blood, either unsorted or a sorted T cell fraction (not recorded which). The source is a male donor with ankylosing spondylitis or in good health (not recorded which).

V gene TRBV10-3 combines with J gene TRBJ2-5, with D perhaps matching TRBD1 (6 bases). The CDR3 is 13 amino acids. CDR1 is ENHRY, CDR2 SYGVKD, per germline. V gave up 8 bases and J gave up 4 bases, with 14 bases separating them. The CDR3 bases are TGTGCCATCCGCCAGGGGATAGCAGAGACCCAGTACTTC. Translation gives CAIRQGIAETQYF.

This clonotype was seen more than once but under ten times. The chain is built from TRBV10-3 and TRBJ2-6; perhaps TRBD2 as D (5 bases). Trimming removed 3 bases at V and 0 bases at J, with 9 bases between. This CDR3 is 16 amino acids long. The V gene's germline CDR1 is ENHRY and CDR2 SYGVKD. The CDR3 spells CAISDWGDSGANVLTF. CDR3 DNA: TGTGCCATCAGTGATTGGGGAGACTCTGGGGCCAACGTCCTGACTTTC.

This chain uses TRBV28 with TRBJ2-2; D unclear. The length of the CDR3 is 15 residues. Trimming cost V 1 base and J 8 bases, with 14 bases left between them. Germline assignment: CDR1 MDHEN and CDR2 SYDVKM. CDR3 amino acids: CASSLSWLRRGELFF. The DNA for the CDR3 is TGTGCCAGCAGTTTATCATGGCTTCGCCGGGGGGAGCTGTTTTTT.

V and J are TRBV6-5 and TRBJ2-5, with unresolved D. The germline CDR1 and CDR2 sequences are MNHEY and SVGAGI. The CDR3 contains 14 residues. V lost 2 bases, J lost 0 bases, and 7 bases lay in between. The CDR3, as DNA: TGTGCCAGCAGTTACCCGCCAGACCAAGAGACCCAGTACTTC. It translates to CASSYPPDQETQYF.

This clonotype was counted ten times or more. V gene TRBV29-1 combines with J gene TRBJ1-1; TRBD1 agrees at 12 bases. The CDR3 has 14 residues. V shed 4 bases and J 8 bases; nucleotides not matched to a gene: 8. Germline assignment: CDR1 SQVTM and CDR2 ANQGSEA. The CDR3 sequence: CSVVLGGQGAEAFF. The CDR3 coding sequence is TGCAGCGTTGTTCTCGGGGGACAGGGGGCGGAAGCTTTCTTT.

This clonotype was counted many times. The rearrangement links TRBV6-1 to TRBJ1-2; D is perhaps TRBD1 (5 bases). The ends were cut back, 5 bases at V and 4 bases at J, with 11 bases in the middle. Germline V gene lookup returns CDR1 MNHNS and CDR2 SASEGT. The CDR3 totals 13 residues. The CDR3 reads CASSPRGSYGYTF. The CDR3 region has the DNA TGTGCCAGCAGTCCCCGGGGCAGCTATGGCTACACCTTC.

The sample holds many counts of this clonotype. The rearrangement uses TRBV6-1 and TRBJ2-1; no definite D call. V lost 2 bases to trimming and J lost 7 bases, with 9 bases between them. The germline V gene has CDR1 MNHNS and CDR2 SASEGT. The CDR3 totals 13 residues. CDR3 in DNA: TGTGCCAGCAGTGAATCCCCCCCGAATGAGCAGTTCTTC. Its protein product is CASSESPPNEQFF.

The chain links TRBV24-1 to TRBJ2-5; 7 bases are shared with TRBD1. With V trimmed by 0 bases and J by 4 bases, 4 bases remained unmatched. Germline CDR1 is KGHDR and CDR2 is SFDVKD. The CDR3 is made up of 15 amino acids. Here the CDR3 DNA reads TGTGCCACCAGTGATTTGGCAGGGGGAATAGAGACCCAGTACTTC. Translating gives CATSDLAGGIETQYF.

This clonotype showed up many times. The CDR3 loop is CSANRAAEAFF. CDR3 DNA: TGCAGTGCTAACAGGGCCGCTGAAGCTTTCTTT. The rearrangement uses TRBV20-1 and TRBJ1-1, with a possible D match to TRBD1 (6 bases). The V and J ends lost 4 bases and 6 bases respectively, with 9 bases between them. The CDR3 has 11 residues. Germline lookup yields CDR1 DFQATT and CDR2 SNEGSKA (reference sequence).

V is TRBV20-1 and J is TRBJ1-1, with TRBD1 as a possible D gene (5 bases). V was clipped by 2 bases and J by 7 bases, with 14 bases between them. Germline lookup yields CDR1 DFQATT and CDR2 SNEGSKA (reference sequence). The CDR3 extends over 13 amino acids. This CDR3 reads CSARNPLTVEAFF. The CDR3 nucleotides read TGCAGTGCTAGAAATCCGCTGACAGTTGAAGCTTTCTTT.

This clonotype came up many times. V and J are TRBV29-1 and TRBJ2-3; TRBD2 might be the D (7 bases). V was pared by 6 bases and J by 6 bases, with 22 bases between. CDR1 is SQVTM and CDR2 is ANQGSEA in the germline V gene. The CDR3 sequence is 15 residues long. This CDR3 reads CSVVGGGGPEDTQYF. CDR3 in DNA: TGCAGCGTGGTTGGAGGGGGGGGCCCGGAGGATACGCAGTATTTT.

This clonotype was recorded at least ten times. V and J are TRBV20-1 and TRBJ1-2; D uncertain. CDR3 length: 14 amino acids. Germline CDR1 DFQATT, CDR2 SNEGSKA (reference sequence). The V end lost 4 bases, the J end lost 2 bases, and 14 bases lay between the germline ends. The CDR3 DNA follows: TGCAGTGCTACGACACTTGGCCGGAACTATGGCTACACCTTC. Its protein is CSATTLGRNYGYTF.

This clonotype came up many times. V usage is TRBV10-3 and J usage is TRBJ1-1, with 11 bases fitting TRBD1. CDR1 and CDR2 from the germline V gene are ENHRY and SYGVKD. CDR3 length: 13 residues. The V segment lost 10 bases and the J segment 4 bases; nucleotides outside the gene matches: 5. DNA of the CDR3: TGTGCCAGCAGGGGGACAGGGGGCACTGAAGCTTTCTTT. Translation: CASRGTGGTEAFF.

This clonotype was seen many times. The rearrangement joins TRBV20-1 to TRBJ2-2, with TRBD2 matching 10 bases. The CDR3 is 14 amino acids. Trimming removed 6 bases from V and 6 bases from J; junction bases left unmatched: 7. Germline values: CDR1 DFQATT, CDR2 SNEGSKA (reference sequence). CDR3 region: CSAAERGGPGELFF. CDR3 DNA sequence: TGCAGTGCGGCGGAGCGGGGGGGCCCCGGGGAGCTGTTTTTT.

The sample holds many counts of this clonotype. The chain links TRBV4-2 to TRBJ2-7, with D uncertain. The CDR3 has 14 amino acids. Looked up from germline, CDR1 is LGHNA and CDR2 is YNFKEQ. V lost 0 bases and J 6 bases, leaving 12 bases between the germline ends. CDR3 DNA sequence: TGTGCCAGCAGCCAAGATTTTATAAGTAGCGAGCAGTACTTC. It encodes CASSQDFISSEQYF.

CDR3 loop: CASRQRGGVEQFF. The CDR3 DNA reads TGTGCCAGCCGTCAGCGGGGGGGTGTTGAGCAGTTCTTC. This chain connects TRBV6-6 to TRBJ2-1; 10 positions agree with TRBD2. The V gene's germline CDR1 is MNHNY and CDR2 SVGAGI (reference sequence). The CDR3 length is 13 residues. Trimming at V came to 8 bases and at J to 9 bases, leaving 7 bases not matched to a gene.

V and J are TRBV20-1 and TRBJ2-1, with TRBD2 matching over 8 bases. V was pared by 3 bases and J by 0 bases, with 16 bases of the junction left unmatched. This CDR3 is built from 19 residues. Germline CDR1 is DFQATT and CDR2 is SNEGSKA (reference sequence). CDR3 DNA sequence: TGCAGTGCTAGTGTGCTAGCGGGTGCCCCCACCGACTCCTACAATGAGCAGTTCTTC. This codes for CSASVLAGAPTDSYNEQFF.

This clonotype was observed at least ten times. The CDR3 protein is CSARDQRGGETQYF. The CDR3 DNA sequence: TGCAGTGCTAGAGATCAGCGCGGGGGGGAGACCCAGTACTTC. The J gene is TRBJ2-5, the V gene TRBV20-1; TRBD2 aligns across 8 bases. Germline trimming cut 0 bases from V and 5 bases from J; bases unmatched to any gene: 5. Germline V gene data show CDR1 as DFQATT and CDR2 as SNEGSKA (reference sequence). The CDR3 contains 14 residues.

The table lists this clonotype with many counts. Written as DNA, the CDR3 is TGTGCCATCAGTGAATACACAGATACGCAGTATTTT. This translates into CAISEYTDTQYF. The rearrangement joins TRBV10-3 to TRBJ2-3; D not certain. Germline-derived CDR1 and CDR2 are ENHRY and SYGVKD. V lost 3 bases, J lost 2 bases, and 3 bases lay in between. This CDR3 is built from 12 residues.

This clonotype was found many times. The chain has TRBV5-1 and TRBJ2-1; the D gene is possibly TRBD2 (5 bases). Trimming removed 1 base from V and 0 bases from J, with 8 bases in between. Germline CDR1 reads SGHRS; CDR2 reads YFSETQ. This CDR3 spans 15 amino acids. For the CDR3, the DNA is TGCGCCAGCAGCTTGTTAGGGAGCTCCTACAATGAGCAGTTCTTC. This gives the protein CASSLLGSSYNEQFF.

This clonotype was seen repeatedly, ten times or more. Germline and junction disagree at one end, which may indicate a read error. J is TRBJ1-4 and V is TRBV11-2; D possibly corresponds to TRBD1 (5 bases). Germline lookup yields CDR1 SGHAT and CDR2 FQNNGV. There are 12 residues in the CDR3. CDR3 protein: CASSPGREKLFF. The DNA for the CDR3 is TGTGCCAGCAGCCCAGGGCGCGAAAAACTGTTTTTC.